The T cell receptor (beta chain) described here comes from a study of T cells in Graves' hyperthyroidism and ophthalmopathy. The study, taken as a whole, reports: By a 13 V-J model, ophthalmopathy was set apart from stable hyperthyroidism.

Hyperthyroidism was newly diagnosed in patients aged 18 to 65 (duration under 2 months). This clonotype was observed a few times. Its antigen is as yet unknown. The investigators amplified TCR beta CDR3 regions from RNA transcripts. An initial round of RT-PCR targeting the TCR CDR3 relied on the HTBI primer set. In TCRdb, the multiplex PCR reads were re-called with MiXCR into one record per CDR3 protein. Of 600,000 to 650,000 distinct CDR3 sequences listed, around 16% are singletons. CDR3 length: 16 amino acids. CDR1 SGHKS and CDR2 YYEKEE come from the germline V gene (reference sequence). The germline V and J ends were trimmed by 1 base and 0 bases, with 13 bases remaining between them.

The sequence was collected from a woman in her 30s with Graves' hyperthyroidism. Material: blood. The rearrangement links TRBV5-5 to TRBJ1-2, with D possibly TRBD1 on 5 matching bases. CDR3 protein: CASSLTRGITNYGYTF. Here the CDR3 DNA reads TGTGCCAGCAGCTTGACGCGGGGGATCACTAACTATGGCTACACCTTC.